This TCR beta chain was observed in a study of T-cell reconstitution after alpha-beta-depleted transplantation in children. The study, taken as a whole, reports: A year had passed since transplant, and T-cell counts and diversity by then came mostly from newly produced T cells. Some patients' high day-60 TCRbeta diversity was attributed to recipient cells surviving conditioning. Several hundred expanded graft clones reportedly gave rise to the alpha-beta T cells present about two months after transplant.

Unique molecular identifiers were used in preparing the TCRbeta library. TCRdb passed the PCR reads through MiXCR, listing each CDR3 protein once. The table shows some 600,000 distinct CDR3 sequences, with approximately 13% occurring only once. This clonotype was seen more than once but under ten times. Its specificity is unknown. Germline trimming cut 3 bases from V and 4 bases from J; bases unmatched to any gene: 5. Germline V lookup: CDR1 SGDLS, CDR2 YYNGEE. This CDR3 is built from 15 residues. The J gene is TRBJ2-2, the V gene TRBV9; 8 positions match TRBD2. The sample consisted of PBMCs, mostly from graft donor cells, taken 360 days after TCRalphabeta/CD19-depleted stem cell transplant. This TCR was recovered from a male patient younger than 18 who had a stem cell transplant for acute myeloid leukemia, so the T cells may come from the graft donor. CDR3 amino acids: CASSGKTSGTGELFF. In nucleotides, the CDR3 is TGTGCCAGCAGCGGAAAAACTAGCGGCACCGGGGAGCTGTTTTTT.